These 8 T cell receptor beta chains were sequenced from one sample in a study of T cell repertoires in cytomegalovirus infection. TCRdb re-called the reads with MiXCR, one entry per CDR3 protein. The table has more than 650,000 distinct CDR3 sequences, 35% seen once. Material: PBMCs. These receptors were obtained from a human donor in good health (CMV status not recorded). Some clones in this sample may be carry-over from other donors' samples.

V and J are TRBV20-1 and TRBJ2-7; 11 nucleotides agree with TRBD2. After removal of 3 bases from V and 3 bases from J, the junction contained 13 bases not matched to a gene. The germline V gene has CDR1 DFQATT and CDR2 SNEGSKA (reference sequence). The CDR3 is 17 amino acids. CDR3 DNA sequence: TGCAGTGCTAGGGTAGCGGGAGGGCTGGGTAAGCTCTACGAGCAGTACTTC. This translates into CSARVAGGLGKLYEQYF.

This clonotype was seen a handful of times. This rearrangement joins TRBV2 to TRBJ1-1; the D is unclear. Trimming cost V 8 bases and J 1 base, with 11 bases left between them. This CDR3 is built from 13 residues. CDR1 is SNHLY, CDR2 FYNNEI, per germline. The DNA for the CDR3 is TGTGCCAGCTTTCCAGAGTCGAACACTGAAGCTTTCTTT. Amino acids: CASFPESNTEAFF.

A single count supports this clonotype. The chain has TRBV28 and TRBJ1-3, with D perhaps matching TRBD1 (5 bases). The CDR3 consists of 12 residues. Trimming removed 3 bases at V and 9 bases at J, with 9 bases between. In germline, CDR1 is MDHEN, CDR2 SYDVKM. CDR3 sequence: CASSLLQGTIYF. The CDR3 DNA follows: TGTGCCAGCAGTTTGCTCCAGGGCACCATATATTTT. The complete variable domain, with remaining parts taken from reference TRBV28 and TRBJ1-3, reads DVKVTQSSRYLVKRTGEKVFLECVQDMDHENMFWYRQDPGLGLRLIYFSYDVKMKEKGDIPEGYSVSREKKERFSLILESASTNQTSMYLCASSLLQGTIYFGEGSWLTVV.

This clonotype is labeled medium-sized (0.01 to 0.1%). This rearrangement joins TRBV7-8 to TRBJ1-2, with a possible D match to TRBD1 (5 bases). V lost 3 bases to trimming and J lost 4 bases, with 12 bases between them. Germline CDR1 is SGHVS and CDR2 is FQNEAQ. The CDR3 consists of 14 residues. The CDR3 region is CASSLGGTIYGYTF. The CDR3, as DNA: TGTGCCAGCAGCTTGGGAGGGACCATCTATGGCTACACCTTC.

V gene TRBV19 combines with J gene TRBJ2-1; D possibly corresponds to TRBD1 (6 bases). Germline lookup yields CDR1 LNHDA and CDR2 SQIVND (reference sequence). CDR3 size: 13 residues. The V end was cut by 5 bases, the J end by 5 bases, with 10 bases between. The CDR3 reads CASSQGYDNEQFF. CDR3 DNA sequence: TGTGCCAGTAGTCAGGGGTATGACAATGAGCAGTTCTTC.

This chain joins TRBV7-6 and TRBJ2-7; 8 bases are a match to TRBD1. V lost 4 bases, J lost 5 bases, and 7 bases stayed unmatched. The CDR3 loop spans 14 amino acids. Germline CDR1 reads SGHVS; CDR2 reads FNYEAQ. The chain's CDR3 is CASSSPGQEDEQYF. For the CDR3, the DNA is TGTGCCAGCAGCTCACCGGGACAGGAGGACGAGCAGTACTTC.

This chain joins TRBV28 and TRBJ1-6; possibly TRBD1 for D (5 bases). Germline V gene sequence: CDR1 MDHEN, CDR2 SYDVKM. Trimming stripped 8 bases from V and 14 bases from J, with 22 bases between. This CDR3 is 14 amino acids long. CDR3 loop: CASSPDSGRGALHF. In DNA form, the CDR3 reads TGTGCCAGCTCCCCAGACAGCGGAAGAGGGGCCCTCCACTTT.

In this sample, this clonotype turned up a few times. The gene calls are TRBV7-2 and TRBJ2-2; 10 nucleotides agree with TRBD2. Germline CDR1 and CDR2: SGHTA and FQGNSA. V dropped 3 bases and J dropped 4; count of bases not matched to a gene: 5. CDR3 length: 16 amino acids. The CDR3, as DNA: TGTGCCAGCAGCTTCAAGACTAGCGGGCCCACCGGGGAGCTGTTTTTT. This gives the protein CASSFKTSGPTGELFF.